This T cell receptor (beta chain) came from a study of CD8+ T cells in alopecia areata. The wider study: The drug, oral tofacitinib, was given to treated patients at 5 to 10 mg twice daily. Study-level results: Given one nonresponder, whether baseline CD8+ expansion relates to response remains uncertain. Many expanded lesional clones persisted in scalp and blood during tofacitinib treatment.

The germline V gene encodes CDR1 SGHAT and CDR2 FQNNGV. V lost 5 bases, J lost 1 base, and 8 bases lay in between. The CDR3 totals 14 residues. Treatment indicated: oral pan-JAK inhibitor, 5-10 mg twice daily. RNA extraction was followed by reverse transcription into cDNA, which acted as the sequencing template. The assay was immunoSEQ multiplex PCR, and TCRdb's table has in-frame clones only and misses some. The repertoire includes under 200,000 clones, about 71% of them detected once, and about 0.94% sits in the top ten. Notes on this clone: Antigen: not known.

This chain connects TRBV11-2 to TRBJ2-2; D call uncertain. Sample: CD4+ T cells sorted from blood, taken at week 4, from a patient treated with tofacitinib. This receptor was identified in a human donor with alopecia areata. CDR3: CASSLTKNTGELFF. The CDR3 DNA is TGTGCCAGCAGCCTCACTAAGAACACCGGGGAGCTGTTTTTT.